This T cell receptor beta chain stems from a study of blood T cells in healthy people across ages. With a J-beta primer mix and a sample-barcoded 5' primer, a second PCR ran roughly 6 to 11 cycles. TCRdb recomputed calls from the 5' RACE reads with MiXCR, one row per CDR3 protein. The table lists around 900,000 distinct CDR3 sequences, under 35% of them singletons. V shed 6 bases and J 6 bases; nucleotides not matched to a gene: 8. This CDR3 is built from 14 residues. Germline-derived CDR1 and CDR2 are MNHEY and SVGEGT. Whole-study results and caveats: More naive CD4+ cells and higher diversity were found in long-lived than in aged donors.

Caucasian individuals from Russia who were healthy and aged about 6 to 95 acted as donors. This clonotype was recorded many times. Its antigen remains unknown. The receptor comes from a woman aged 80 or over in good health. The chain carries TRBV6-2 or TRBV6-3 and TRBJ1-2; TRBD1 matches at 9 bases. The sample consisted of blood. The CDR3 sequence: CASREQGARNGYTF. CDR3 sequence (DNA): TGTGCCAGCAGAGAACAGGGGGCCAGGAATGGCTACACCTTC.